Listed below are T cell receptor beta chains from one sample, sequenced in a study of blood T cell repertoires in COVID-19. The assay was immunoSEQ multiplex PCR, and TCRdb's table has in-frame clones only and misses some. The top ten hold approximately 2% of the sample, which has approximately 99,000 clones, 80% to 90% seen once. Sequencing was done on a sample of peripheral blood. The receptors were sampled from a man over 45 with COVID-19, enrolled during active disease. The CDR3 runs from the conserved cysteine through the conserved F or W.

>TRBJ2-1|TRBV7-6|13
CASTVGGRNEQFF
>TRBJ2-3|TRBV9|14
CASSDEGRSDTQYF
>TRBJ2-2|TRBV5-1|13
CASSLFETGELFF
>TRBJ2-7|TRBV19|16
CASSIGGTGSYAEQYF
>TRBJ1-2|TRBV5-1|14
CASSSDNTPRGYTF
>TRBJ2-2|TRBV14|12
CASSHKTGELFF
>TRBJ2-1|TRBV5-5|15
CASSYSGTGNNEQFF
>TRBJ1-1|TRBV19|13
CASSPRGPTEAFF
>TRBJ1-4|TRBV9|14
CASSRQGSDEKLFF
>TRBJ1-6|TRBV7-2|16
CASSLEVQGGYSPLHF
>TRBJ1-2|TRBV28|16
CASSLDPSRGRFGYTF
>TRBJ2-1|TRBV5-1|15
CASSLVAGGHNEQFF
>TRBJ1-5|TRBV30|16
CAWSDPPGTKNQPQHF
>TRBJ1-1|TRBV12-3/TRBV12-4|11
CASSLQDKAFF
>TRBJ1-2|TRBV9|14
CASSGAGQGRSYTF
>TRBJ1-1|TRBV7-9|13
CASSFFGGTEAFF
>TRBJ2-7|TRBV6-5|14
CASRKGGGFDEQYF
>TRBJ1-4|TRBV3-1/TRBV3-2|15
CASSQVQGGSEKLFF
>TRBJ2-3|TRBV5-1|12
CASSFGTDTQYF
>TRBJ1-6|TRBV5-1|17
CASSLGQTGPYNSPLHF
>TRBJ1-2|TRBV20-1|11
CSARGGHGYTF
>TRBJ2-1|TRBV15|15
CATSRDSGAYNEQFF
>TRBJ2-7|TRBV30|14
CAWSTSGLPNGQYF
>TRBJ2-1|TRBV11-3|15
CASSIGQGTYNEQFF
>TRBJ2-7|TRBV2|12
CASSLRDHEQYF
>TRBJ1-5|TRBV6-6|15
CASSSTGLGSQPQHF
>TRBJ1-3|TRBV28|13
CASTLGAGNTIYF
>TRBJ1-1|TRBV6-1|15
CASSELQGSLAEAFF
>TRBJ1-2|TRBV14|16
CASSQDQISANYGYTF
>TRBJ1-1|TRBV7-9|13
CASSLDYRGEAFF
>TRBJ1-2|TRBV6-5|15
CASRAQLQGDYGYTF
>TRBJ2-1|TRBV6-2/TRBV6-3|16
CASSYSAGGTYNEQFF
>TRBJ1-2|TRBV28|15
CASSPSGRANYGYTF
>TRBJ2-1|TRBV3-1/TRBV3-2|18
CASSPRGQIYSSYNEQFF
>TRBJ1-5|TRBV30|14
CAWSGQAHNQPQHF
>TRBJ1-4|TRBV28|14
CASSFSGTEGKLFF
>TRBJ1-1|TRBV9|14
CASSGQGAVAEAFF
>TRBJ2-7|TRBV6-2/TRBV6-3|15
CASSYPFRGGGEQYF
>TRBJ2-5|TRBV18|14
CASSRTGSDETQYF
>TRBJ1-5|TRBV10-3|17
CAISDLGQGGLSQPQHF
>TRBJ1-4|TRBV3-1/TRBV3-2|15
CASSQARTGGRKLFF
>TRBJ2-3|TRBV20-1|14
CSASTSGAPDTQYF
>TRBJ2-1|TRBV9|14
CASSVGSGVNEQFF
>TRBJ1-1|TRBV6-5|15
CASSYPGQKNTEAFF
>TRBJ2-5|TRBV9|16
CASSVGLAGTQETQYF
>TRBJ1-2|TRBV6-2/TRBV6-3|12
CASSGDSWGYTF
>TRBJ1-1|TRBV2|12
CASSAPPSEAFF